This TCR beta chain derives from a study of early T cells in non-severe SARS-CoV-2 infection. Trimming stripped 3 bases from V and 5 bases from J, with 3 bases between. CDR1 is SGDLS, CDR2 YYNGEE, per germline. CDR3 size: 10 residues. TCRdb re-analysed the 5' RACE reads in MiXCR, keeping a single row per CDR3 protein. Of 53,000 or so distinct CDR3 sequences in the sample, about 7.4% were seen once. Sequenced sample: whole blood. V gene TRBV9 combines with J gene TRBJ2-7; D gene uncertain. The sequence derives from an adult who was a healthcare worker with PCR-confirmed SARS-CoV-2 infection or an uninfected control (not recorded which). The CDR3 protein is CASSGDEQYF. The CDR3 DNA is TGTGCCAGCAGCGGGGACGAGCAGTACTTC. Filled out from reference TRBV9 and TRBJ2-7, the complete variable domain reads DSGVTQTPKHLITATGQRVTLRCSPRSGDLSVYWYQQSLDQGLQFLIQYYNGEERAKGNILERFSAQQFPDLHSELNLSSLELGDSALYFCASSGDEQYFGPGTRLTVT.